This T cell receptor beta chain was documented in a study of vaccination effects on CD4 cells after COVID-19 (dated by TCRdb to between 2022 and 2023). In the study overall: Two doses of either the BNT162b2 or the mRNA-1273 mRNA SARS-CoV-2 vaccine were administered to participants. In the study, cultures from other donors were sequenced using the Oncomine TCR Beta short-read assay on an Illumina iSeq 100. Altogether, roughly 10 COVID-19 convalescent patients and a handful of SARS-CoV-2-naive healthy vaccine recipients made up the full study. SARS-CoV-2 spike-specific CD4+ TCR repertoires from before and after mRNA vaccination were compared in COVID-19 convalescent patients and in infection-naive vaccine recipients. Points the paper makes about the study in general: Both infection-induced and vaccine-induced clones contracted markedly at late post-vaccination timepoints, which is consistent with waning T cell responses. In healthy vaccine recipients, vaccine-induced clones were almost all SARS-CoV-2 mono-reactive, with only 1 of 255 cross-reactive with common cold coronaviruses. The study was limited by a small number of convalescent patients and lacked early post-infection timepoints.

This clone was seen a few times. The specificity of this receptor is unknown. It has no much larger one-base neighbor in the sample; base qualities were not kept. The CDR3 spans 11 residues, from the cysteine through the phenylalanine. Of all the DNA, just the CDR3 is kept, 33 bases in frame from base 1. From V the trimming removes 10 bases and from J it removes 6 bases, while the gene matches leave 1 base of the junction unaccounted for. CDR1 KGHDR and CDR2 SFDVKD were looked up in the germline V gene. The ViraFEST assay stimulated PBMC with viral peptide pools and then used TCR sequencing to identify antigen-specific CD4+ T cell clonotypes by expansion. After around 11 days of culture, CD4+ T cells were isolated with the EasySep CD4+ T cell isolation kit. None of the healthy vaccine recipients had a prior SARS-CoV-2 infection, which was confirmed by nucleocapsid antibody tests that came back negative both before and after vaccination. Around 2 million PBMC per well were cultured in IMDM with about 4.5% human AB serum, 9 to 10 IU/ml IL-2 and gentamicin, plus 10 ug/ml peptides. Half of the culture medium was replaced with fresh IL-2-containing medium on days 3 and 7. Each peptide stimulation condition was cultured in triplicate wells unless otherwise noted. Using Ficoll-Paque Plus gradient centrifugation, PBMC were separated from whole blood and then either used fresh or cryopreserved at -140C. The spike proteins of SARS-CoV-2 and of the common cold coronaviruses HCoV-NL63, HCoV-OC43 and HCoV-229E were spanned by overlapping peptide pools. The QIAamp micro DNA kit was used to extract genomic DNA from the cultured CD4+ T cells.

The library came from the immunoSEQ multiplex PCR assay. DNA from the CD4+ T cells that had been cultured and isolated underwent TCR beta CDR3 sequencing. As for the original processing: Non-productive TCR sequences were removed and reads were trimmed to the CDR3 region, keeping CDR3s of at least 7 amino acids. Antigen-specific clonotypes were identified with the MANAFEST web app by comparing expansion in peptide wells against reference cultures. Positive clones required FDR<0.05 expansion versus reference and all other wells, odds ratio above 5, and frequency above 0.1% in two replicate wells. Cross-reactive clonotypes were defined as significantly expanded in SARS-CoV-2 spike wells and in at least one common cold coronavirus spike condition. CDR3 similarity was assessed by Levenshtein distance with the stringdist R package, and unrooted trees were built with ape in R 3.6.1. Entries here come from immuneACCESS through TCRdb and include only in-frame sequences with V and J called. Some clones fail to appear in such tables; in the studies checked, an unresolved V gene covers under half of the shortfall, and the cause of the remainder is unknown. V and J calls and clone size come straight from that table; D and trimming were deduced from the DNA. The sample includes 27,000 or so clones, with approximately 72% observed a single time. More than 9% of the sample goes to the ten largest clones.

The starting material was CD4+ T cells from PBMCs cultured with SARS-CoV-2 spike peptides, obtained before COVID-19 vaccination. What this sample's cell subset or site label stands for: SARS-CoV-2 spike overlapping peptide pool stimulation. The sequence is built from TRBV24-1 and TRBJ2-1, with 8 junctional bases fitting TRBD1. This receptor was identified in a human donor who received a COVID-19 vaccine. At the DNA level, the sequence is TGTGCCACGGGGACAGGCAATGAGCAGTTCTTC. This yields the protein CATGTGNEQFF.